This T cell receptor (beta chain) was sequenced in a study of shared clonotypes between healthy human individuals. The CDR3 is 17 amino acids. Germline V gene data show CDR1 as SGHDT and CDR2 as YYEEEE. Deletions cut 5 bases from V and 4 bases from J, with 22 bases between. Study results and caveats: All-four-donor shared clonotypes had higher generation probabilities than non-shared clonotypes did.

Here immunoSEQ multiplex PCR was the method, and the copy in TCRdb shows in-frame clones only, minus some. The sample has 2 million to 2.5 million clones, 90% to 96% seen once. Worth noting for this clone: Its antigen is as yet unknown.

This receptor was taken from a man in his late teens or twenties in good health. The sequencing sample was made of naive CD4+ T cells sorted from blood. Regarding subset: CD45RA+ positively selected. The chain employs TRBV5-6 and TRBJ1-3, with no clear D. The chain's CDR3 is CASSSPGGLSLGNTIYF. CDR3 coding DNA: TGTGCCAGCAGTTCCCCGGGAGGGCTAAGCTTGGGAAACACCATATATTTT.